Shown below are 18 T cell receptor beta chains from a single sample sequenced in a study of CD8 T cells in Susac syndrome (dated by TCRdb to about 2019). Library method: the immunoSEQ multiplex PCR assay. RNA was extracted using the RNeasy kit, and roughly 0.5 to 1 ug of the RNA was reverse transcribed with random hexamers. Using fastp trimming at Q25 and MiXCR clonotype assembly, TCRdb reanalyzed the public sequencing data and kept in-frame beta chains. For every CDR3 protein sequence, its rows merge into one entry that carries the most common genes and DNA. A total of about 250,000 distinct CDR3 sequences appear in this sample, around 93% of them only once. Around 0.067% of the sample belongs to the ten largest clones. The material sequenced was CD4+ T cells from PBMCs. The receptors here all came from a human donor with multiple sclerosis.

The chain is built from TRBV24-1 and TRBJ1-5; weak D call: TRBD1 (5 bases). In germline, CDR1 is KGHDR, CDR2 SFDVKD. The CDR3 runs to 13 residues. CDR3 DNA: TGTGCTACCCCAGGAGGGCAGGGTCAGCCCCAGCATTTT. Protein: CATPGGQGQPQHF.

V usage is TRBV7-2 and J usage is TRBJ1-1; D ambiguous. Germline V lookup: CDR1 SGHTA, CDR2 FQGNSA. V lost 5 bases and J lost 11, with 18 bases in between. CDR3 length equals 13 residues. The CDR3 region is CASSGEQGLGAFF. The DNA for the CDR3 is TGTGCCAGCAGCGGAGAACAAGGCCTTGGGGCTTTCTTT.

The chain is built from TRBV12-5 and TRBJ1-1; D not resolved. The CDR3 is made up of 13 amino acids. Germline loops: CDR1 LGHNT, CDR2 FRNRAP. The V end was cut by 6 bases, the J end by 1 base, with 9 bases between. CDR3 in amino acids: CASGVEGNTEAFF. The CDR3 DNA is TGTGCTAGTGGGGTCGAGGGGAACACTGAAGCTTTCTTT.

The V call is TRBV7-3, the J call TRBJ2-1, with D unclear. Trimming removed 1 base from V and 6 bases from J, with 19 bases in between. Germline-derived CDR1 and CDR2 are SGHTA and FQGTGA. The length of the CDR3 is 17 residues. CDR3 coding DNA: TGTGCCAGCAGCTTAAATACTGCGAATCCTAGGCTCAATGAGCAGTTCTTC. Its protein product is CASSLNTANPRLNEQFF.

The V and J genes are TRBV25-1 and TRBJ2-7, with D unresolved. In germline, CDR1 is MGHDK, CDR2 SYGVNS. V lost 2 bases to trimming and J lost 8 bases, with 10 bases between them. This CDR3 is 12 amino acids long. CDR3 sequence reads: CASSEGPAQQYV. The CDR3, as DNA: TGTGCCAGCAGTGAAGGGCCGGCACAGCAGTACGTC.

In nucleotides, the CDR3 is TGTGCCAGCAGCACGCGGGACAGATCCTACAATGAGCAGTTCTTC. As protein: CASSTRDRSYNEQFF. The chain combines TRBV28 with TRBJ2-1; D perhaps matches TRBD1 (7 bases). The germline CDR1 and CDR2 sequences are MDHEN and SYDVKM. V dropped 6 bases and J dropped 1 base, with 13 bases sitting between them. CDR3 length equals 15 residues.

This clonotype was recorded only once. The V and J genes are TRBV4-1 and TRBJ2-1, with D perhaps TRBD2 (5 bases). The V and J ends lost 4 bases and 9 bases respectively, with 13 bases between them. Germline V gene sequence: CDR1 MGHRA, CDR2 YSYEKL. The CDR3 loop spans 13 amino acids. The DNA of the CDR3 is TGCGCCAGCAGCCGACGAGCTAGCACTGAGCAGTTCTTC. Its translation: CASSRRASTEQFF.

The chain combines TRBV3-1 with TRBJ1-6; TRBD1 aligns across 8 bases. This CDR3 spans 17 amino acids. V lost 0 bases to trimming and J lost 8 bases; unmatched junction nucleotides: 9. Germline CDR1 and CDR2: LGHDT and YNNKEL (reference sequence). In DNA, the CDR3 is TGTGCCAGCAGCCAAGATGCGTTCGAGACAGGGGATTCACCCCTCCACTTT. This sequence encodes CASSQDAFETGDSPLHF.

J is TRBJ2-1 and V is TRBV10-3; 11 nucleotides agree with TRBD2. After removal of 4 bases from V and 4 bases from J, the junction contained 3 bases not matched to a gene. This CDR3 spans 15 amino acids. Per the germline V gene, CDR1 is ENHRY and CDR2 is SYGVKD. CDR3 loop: CAISGGTSGYNEQFF. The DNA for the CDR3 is TGTGCCATCAGTGGGGGGACTAGCGGATACAATGAGCAGTTCTTC.

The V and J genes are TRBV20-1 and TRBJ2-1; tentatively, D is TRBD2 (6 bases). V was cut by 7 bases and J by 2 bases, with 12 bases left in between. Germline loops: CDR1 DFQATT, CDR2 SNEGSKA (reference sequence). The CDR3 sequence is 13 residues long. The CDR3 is CSEGLQTYNEQFF. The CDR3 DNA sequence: TGCAGTGAGGGACTCCAAACCTACAATGAGCAGTTCTTC.

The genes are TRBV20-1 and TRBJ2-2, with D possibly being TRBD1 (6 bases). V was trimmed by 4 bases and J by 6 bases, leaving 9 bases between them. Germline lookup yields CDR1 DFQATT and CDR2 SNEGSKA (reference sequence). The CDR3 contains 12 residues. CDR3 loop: CSAMGASGELFF. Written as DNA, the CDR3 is TGCAGTGCTATGGGGGCGTCCGGGGAGCTGTTTTTT.

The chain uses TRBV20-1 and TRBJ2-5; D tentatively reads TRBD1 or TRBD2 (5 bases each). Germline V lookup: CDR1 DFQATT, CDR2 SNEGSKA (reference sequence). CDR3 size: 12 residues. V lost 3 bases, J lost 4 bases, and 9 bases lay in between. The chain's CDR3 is CSASAGTETQYF. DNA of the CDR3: TGCAGTGCTAGTGCAGGGACAGAGACCCAGTACTTC.

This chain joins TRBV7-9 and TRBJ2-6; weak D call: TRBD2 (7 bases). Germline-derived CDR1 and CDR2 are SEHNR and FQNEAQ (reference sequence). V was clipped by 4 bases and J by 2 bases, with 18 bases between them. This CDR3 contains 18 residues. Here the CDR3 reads CASSSTTGRGAGANVLTF. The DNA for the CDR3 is TGTGCCAGCAGCTCCACCACAGGGAGGGGCGCTGGGGCCAACGTCCTGACTTTC.

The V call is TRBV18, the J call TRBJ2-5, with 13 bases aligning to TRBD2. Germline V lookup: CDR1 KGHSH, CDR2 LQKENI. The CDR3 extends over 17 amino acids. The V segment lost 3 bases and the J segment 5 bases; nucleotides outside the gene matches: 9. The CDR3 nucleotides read TGTGCCAGCTCACCCTGGACTAGCGGGAGATCAGGGGAGACCCAGTACTTC. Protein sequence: CASSPWTSGRSGETQYF.

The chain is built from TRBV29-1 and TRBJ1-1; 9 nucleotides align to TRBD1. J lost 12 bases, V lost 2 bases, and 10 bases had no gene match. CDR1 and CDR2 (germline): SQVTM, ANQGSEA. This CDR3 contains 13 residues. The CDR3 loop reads CSVELTGQGVSFF. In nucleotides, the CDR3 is TGCAGCGTTGAACTTACGGGACAGGGTGTATCTTTCTTT.

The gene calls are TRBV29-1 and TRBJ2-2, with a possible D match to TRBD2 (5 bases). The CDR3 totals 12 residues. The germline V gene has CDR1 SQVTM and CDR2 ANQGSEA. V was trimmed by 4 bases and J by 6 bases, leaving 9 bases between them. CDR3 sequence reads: CSVATRAGELFF. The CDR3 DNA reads TGCAGCGTTGCTACTAGGGCCGGGGAGCTGTTTTTT.

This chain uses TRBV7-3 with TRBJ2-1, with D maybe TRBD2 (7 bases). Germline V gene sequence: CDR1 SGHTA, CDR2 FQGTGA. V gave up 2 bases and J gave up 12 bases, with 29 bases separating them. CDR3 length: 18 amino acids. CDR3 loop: CASSLEGVGREPRYGQFF. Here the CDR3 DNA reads TGTGCCAGCAGCTTAGAGGGGGTGGGGCGGGAGCCCCGTTATGGGCAGTTCTTC.

CDR3: CASSLEGRRNTEAFF. The CDR3 DNA sequence: TGTGCCAGCAGCTTGGAGGGCAGGAGAAACACTGAAGCTTTCTTT. The chain carries TRBV5-4 and TRBJ1-1; D gene ambiguous. The germline gives CDR1 SGHNT, CDR2 YYREEE (reference sequence). The CDR3 sequence is 15 residues long. V was clipped by 0 bases and J by 2 bases, with 11 bases between them.